Listed below are T cell receptor beta chains from one sample, sequenced in a study of T-cell memory formation after mild COVID-19. MiXCR, run by TCRdb on the 5' RACE reads, gives a single entry per CDR3 protein. Of tens of thousands of distinct CDR3 sequences detected, 6.1% appear once; the ten largest clones hold about 0.81%. Sequences were obtained from PBMCs or a T cell subset sorted from them (not recorded which). These receptors were collected from an adult who had mild COVID-19 (a few samples of this study predate the infection). Cell type and time point are not known. CDR3s leave out the opening cysteine and the closing phenylalanine or tryptophan. Each record gives: CDR3 protein, D gene, V gene, clone size, J gene. The D gene is left open where the match is weak. Clone size is given for some rows only: seen once, a few or many times, or a class if the clone is expanded.

CDR3: ASSLGGTGEGGYT; D: TRBD1; V: TRBV7-2; size: -; J: TRBJ1-2
CDR3: ASSLWGPTVGDTQY; D: -; V: TRBV7-2; size: many; J: TRBJ2-3
CDR3: ASSPNPREQY; D: -; V: TRBV2; size: -; J: TRBJ2-7
CDR3: ASSVASRVGRTGELF; D: -; V: TRBV9; size: few; J: TRBJ2-2
CDR3: ASSLGGGAGTDTQY; D: -; V: TRBV5-1; size: many; J: TRBJ2-3
CDR3: ASSFTEGTEAF; D: -; V: TRBV5-1; size: few; J: TRBJ1-1
CDR3: ASSLAGQETHY; D: -; V: TRBV7-2; size: few; J: TRBJ2-5
CDR3: ASSQDRRTGELF; D: -; V: TRBV4-2; size: many; J: TRBJ2-2
CDR3: ASSLPEGGNTGELF; D: -; V: TRBV5-6; size: many; J: TRBJ2-2
CDR3: ASSQIRNLETQY; D: -; V: TRBV4-1; size: few; J: TRBJ2-5
CDR3: ASSKAMGGLFQETQY; D: -; V: TRBV21-1; size: many; J: TRBJ2-5
CDR3: ATSDGDGSSYEQY; D: -; V: TRBV24-1; size: many; J: TRBJ2-7
CDR3: ASSSQTGGITGELF; D: TRBD1; V: TRBV7-2; size: many; J: TRBJ2-2
CDR3: ASSLVKETQY; D: -; V: TRBV5-1; size: many; J: TRBJ2-5
CDR3: ASSFRQTYNEQF; D: -; V: TRBV7-2; size: medium-sized; J: TRBJ2-1
CDR3: ASSEQGRSYEQY; D: -; V: TRBV2; size: -; J: TRBJ2-7
CDR3: ATRGPQGKVGGYT; D: -; V: TRBV24-1; size: -; J: TRBJ1-2
CDR3: ASSQSGDEQY; D: -; V: TRBV3-1; size: -; J: TRBJ2-7
CDR3: ASSLGDSTYEQY; D: TRBD1; V: TRBV12-3/TRBV12-4; size: -; J: TRBJ2-7
CDR3: ASSIFGDVEQF; D: -; V: TRBV19; size: few; J: TRBJ2-1
CDR3: ASSLGGQNRKETQY; D: TRBD1; V: TRBV5-1; size: few; J: TRBJ2-5
CDR3: DRRGGLSNQPQH; D: -; V: TRBV2; size: -; J: TRBJ1-5
CDR3: AQGRRGGLHEQY; D: -; V: TRBV30; size: few; J: TRBJ2-7
CDR3: ASRPGGSYNEQF; D: TRBD2; V: TRBV3-1; size: -; J: TRBJ2-1
CDR3: ASREGSSTSGNTIY; D: -; V: TRBV5-1; size: many; J: TRBJ1-3
CDR3: ASSQDLGSYGYT; D: -; V: TRBV4-3; size: many; J: TRBJ1-2
CDR3: ASNEGQGPSYNEQF; D: TRBD1; V: TRBV5-1; size: many; J: TRBJ2-1
CDR3: ASSISGTGGSGELF; D: TRBD1; V: TRBV9; size: -; J: TRBJ2-2
CDR3: SLDHRGEGYT; D: TRBD1; V: TRBV20-1; size: -; J: TRBJ1-2
CDR3: ASTPGTGGAEQY; D: TRBD1; V: TRBV7-8; size: many; J: TRBJ2-7
CDR3: ASSVDPAGGQNEQF; D: TRBD2; V: TRBV9; size: few; J: TRBJ2-1
CDR3: AISEGRGYQETQY; D: -; V: TRBV10-3; size: -; J: TRBJ2-5
CDR3: ASSRDRVPYGYT; D: TRBD1; V: TRBV5-1; size: many; J: TRBJ1-2
CDR3: ASSQDGTRTFTDTQY; D: -; V: TRBV4-2; size: few; J: TRBJ2-3
CDR3: ASSETAGTYEQF; D: -; V: TRBV7-3; size: many; J: TRBJ2-1
CDR3: ASSGTGGHEQF; D: TRBD1; V: TRBV6-2/TRBV6-3; size: few; J: TRBJ2-1
CDR3: ASSLDSRGYEQY; D: -; V: TRBV5-1; size: -; J: TRBJ2-7
CDR3: ASSLAKSSQETQY; D: -; V: TRBV5-6; size: many; J: TRBJ2-5
CDR3: ASSQRASGRGEQF; D: TRBD2; V: TRBV3-1; size: -; J: TRBJ2-1
CDR3: ASSDIQGSGTQY; D: -; V: TRBV25-1; size: -; J: TRBJ2-5
CDR3: SARDPRGDQTQY; D: -; V: TRBV20-1; size: -; J: TRBJ2-5
CDR3: ASSDPGQVQY; D: TRBD1; V: TRBV2; size: few; J: TRBJ2-3
CDR3: ASRGQGGKTEAF; D: TRBD1; V: TRBV5-1; size: -; J: TRBJ1-1
CDR3: ASSYQGYEQY; D: -; V: TRBV5-6; size: -; J: TRBJ2-7
CDR3: ASSQSSRGGSNSGANVLT; D: TRBD2; V: TRBV23-1; size: few; J: TRBJ2-6
CDR3: ASSLDGSDNNSPLH; D: -; V: TRBV5-1; size: many; J: TRBJ1-6
CDR3: ASRRGTSGAFPYEQY; D: TRBD2; V: TRBV12-3/TRBV12-4; size: many; J: TRBJ2-7
CDR3: ASSYRQGGTNYGYT; D: TRBD1; V: TRBV5-4; size: -; J: TRBJ1-2
CDR3: ASSERQGVGNEQF; D: TRBD1; V: TRBV2; size: many; J: TRBJ2-1
CDR3: AWSPLGLAGVNEQF; D: TRBD2; V: TRBV30; size: -; J: TRBJ2-1
CDR3: ASRQTGGYT; D: -; V: TRBV5-6; size: many; J: TRBJ1-2
CDR3: ASSLTVQNNEQF; D: -; V: TRBV5-1; size: medium-sized; J: TRBJ2-1
CDR3: SVDGEAF; D: -; V: TRBV29-1; size: few; J: TRBJ1-1
CDR3: ASSLAGGAYEQY; D: -; V: TRBV5-4; size: -; J: TRBJ2-7